A selection of T cell receptor beta chains follows, all from one sample in a study of T cells of healthy individuals. MiXCR, applied by TCRdb to the 5' RACE reads, yields one record per CDR3 protein. The table has 40,000 to 65,000 distinct CDR3 sequences, roughly 14% seen once. These receptors were collected from a human donor in good health. CDR3s include the opening cysteine and the closing phenylalanine or tryptophan. D genes are given only for firm matches. The listing skips clone size in some rows; elsewhere it reads once, few, many or a size class.

TRBJ2-2,-,-,TRBV7-2,TGTGCCAGCAGTCCAGTAAGGGTCGGGGCCGGGGAGCTGTTTTTT,CASSPVRVGAGELFF
TRBJ2-1,many,TRBD2,TRBV5-1,TGCGCCAGCAGCTTTACTAGCGGGTACAATGAGCAGTTCTTC,CASSFTSGYNEQFF
TRBJ2-5,-,-,TRBV7-2,TGTGCCAGCAGCTTAGCTTCGGGATCCCCGTCGGAGACCCAGTACTTC,CASSLASGSPSETQYF
TRBJ1-1,many,-,TRBV29-1,TGCAGCGTTGGAGTTAACACTGAAGCTTTCTTT,CSVGVNTEAFF
TRBJ2-3,-,TRBD2,TRBV18,TGTGCCAGCTCACCTCGTCTCGGGACTAGCGGCCCAGATACGCAGTATTTT,CASSPRLGTSGPDTQYF
TRBJ2-7,-,TRBD2,TRBV2,TGTGCCAGCAGCGGGACTAGCGGGATAGGATACGAGCAGTACTTC,CASSGTSGIGYEQYF
TRBJ2-2,many,-,TRBV3-1,TGTGCCAGCAGCCAAGCCCAGTACTCGAACACCGGGGAGCTGTTTTTT,CASSQAQYSNTGELFF
TRBJ1-1,many,-,TRBV20-1,TGCAGTGCTACAGAGAGTAGGGACGTCACTGAAGCTTTCTTT,CSATESRDVTEAFF
TRBJ2-3,few,TRBD2,TRBV2,TGTGCCAGCAGTGAATCCGGGAGGAGCACAGATACGCAGTATTTT,CASSESGRSTDTQYF
TRBJ1-1,few,-,TRBV7-9,TGTGCCAGCAGTCCGATAGATGAGGTGAACACTGAAGCTTTCTTT,CASSPIDEVNTEAFF
TRBJ1-2,-,-,TRBV29-1,TGCAGCGTTGAAGCTGGGGATCAGGGCTACAACTTC,CSVEAGDQGYNF
TRBJ1-3,few,-,TRBV11-3,TGTGCCAGCAGCGACGATGGGCCTGGAAACACCATATATTTT,CASSDDGPGNTIYF
TRBJ2-3,few,-,TRBV7-9,TGTGCCAGCAGCTTGTTACCCCGCGGAGACCACACAGATACGCAGTATTTT,CASSLLPRGDHTDTQYF
TRBJ1-2,few,-,TRBV10-3,TGTGCCATCAGTCAGAAGGGGGACTATGGCTACACCTTC,CAISQKGDYGYTF
TRBJ2-1,many,TRBD2,TRBV2,TGTGCCAGCAGGGGGGAAGCGGGATCCTACAATGAGCAGTTCTTC,CASRGEAGSYNEQFF
TRBJ2-5,-,TRBD2,TRBV6-5,TGTGCCAGCAGTTACGGGGGGGAGAAGGGAGAGACCCAGTACTTC,CASSYGGEKGETQYF
TRBJ1-5,-,TRBD1,TRBV12-3/TRBV12-4,TGTGCCAGCAGACAGGGGGCAAGCAATCAGCCCCAGCATTTT,CASRQGASNQPQHF
TRBJ2-2,-,-,TRBV7-9,TGTGCCAGCAGCCCTCGTGGAGGGTGGACAGACACCGGGGAGCTGTTTTTT,CASSPRGGWTDTGELFF
TRBJ2-5,-,TRBD1,TRBV12-3/TRBV12-4,TGTGCCAGCAGCCCACGGACAGGACGGGAGACCCAGTACTTC,CASSPRTGRETQYF
TRBJ2-5,few,-,TRBV11-2,TGTGCCAGCAGCTTAGGTACCGGGGGAGAGACCCAGTACTTC,CASSLGTGGETQYF
TRBJ2-3,-,-,TRBV6-1,TGTGCCAGCAGCCGTACTCCAGGGACTAGCACAGATACGCAGTATTTT,CASSRTPGTSTDTQYF
TRBJ1-5,-,-,TRBV7-2,TGTGCCAGCAGCTTAATGGGGAACCAAAATCAGCCCCAGCATTTT,CASSLMGNQNQPQHF
TRBJ1-2,-,-,TRBV5-4,TGTGCCAGCAGCTTCGCCGGGACCCCTAACTATGGCTACACCTTC,CASSFAGTPNYGYTF
TRBJ2-5,many,TRBD1,TRBV4-3,TGCGCCAGCAGCCAGGTCCGGGACAGGGGGCGCAGGGAGACCCAGTACTTC,CASSQVRDRGRRETQYF
TRBJ2-2,few,-,TRBV9,TGTGCCAGCAGCGTAGCGGCGGGGGCAGCTGGGGAGCTGTTTTTT,CASSVAAGAAGELFF
TRBJ2-3,few,TRBD2,TRBV27,TGTGCCAGCAGTTTAGCAGGACTAGCTAGCACAGATACGCAGTATTTT,CASSLAGLASTDTQYF
TRBJ1-6,few,-,TRBV28,TGTGCCAGCAGTTTATCCAGATCATTCTCCAATTCACCCCTCCACTTT,CASSLSRSFSNSPLHF
TRBJ2-1,few,-,TRBV10-1,TGCGCCAGCAGCGTAGGGGGGGCCTACAATGAGCAGTTCTTC,CASSVGGAYNEQFF
TRBJ2-7,many,-,TRBV5-6,TGTGCCAGCAGCTTCCTTTCGGAGGTCTCCTACGAGCAGTACTTC,CASSFLSEVSYEQYF
TRBJ1-4,many,-,TRBV9,TGTGCCAGCAGCGTCACAGGGACGCAGGGTGAAAAACTGTTTTTT,CASSVTGTQGEKLFF
TRBJ1-1,-,TRBD1,TRBV7-9,TGTGCCAGCAGCTCCCAGACAGGGGCGACTGAAGCTTTCTTT,CASSSQTGATEAFF
TRBJ1-3,-,TRBD1,TRBV29-1,TGCAGCGTTGGACAGGGTCTTGGAAACACCATATATTTT,CSVGQGLGNTIYF
TRBJ1-4,many,-,TRBV6-5,TGTGCCGGCTCTACGCCAACTAATGAAAAACTGTTTTTT,CAGSTPTNEKLFF
TRBJ2-4,few,-,TRBV20-1,TGCAGTGCTAGAGACAACATGCGGGGAACCAAAAACATTCAGTACTTC,CSARDNMRGTKNIQYF
TRBJ2-6,many,-,TRBV6-6,TGTGCCACCGGAGGTGGGACTGGGGCCAACGTCCTGACTTTC,CATGGGTGANVLTF
TRBJ2-1,many,-,TRBV19,TGTGCCAGTGGGACTGCCCTATACAATGAGCAGTTCTTC,CASGTALYNEQFF
TRBJ1-2,-,TRBD1,TRBV29-1,TGCAGCGTTGAAGAGGGGGACAGGGGGCTTGGCTACACCTTC,CSVEEGDRGLGYTF
TRBJ1-2,few,-,TRBV6-5,TGTGCCAGCAGTTACTTCCGAGGCTATGGCTACACCTTC,CASSYFRGYGYTF
TRBJ1-1,few,-,TRBV5-1,TGCGCCAGTTCGGACGGCGGGGGAAACACTGAAGCTTTCTTT,CASSDGGGNTEAFF
TRBJ2-1,-,TRBD2,TRBV29-1,TGCAGCGTCGAGCGGGGTGGTGAGCAGTTCTTC,CSVERGGEQFF
TRBJ2-7,many,-,TRBV20-1,TGCAGTGCTAGCATATCCAGGAATCGCGGCCGGTGGGACTACGAGCAGTACTTC,CSASISRNRGRWDYEQYF
TRBJ2-3,-,TRBD2,TRBV9,TGTGCCAGCAGCGCGGGGCTAGCGGGAGGATATACAGATACGCAGTATTTT,CASSAGLAGGYTDTQYF
TRBJ2-7,many,TRBD2,TRBV12-3/TRBV12-4,TGTGCCAGCAGTCCCCCAGCGGGAGGGGGGTACGAGCAGTACTTC,CASSPPAGGGYEQYF
TRBJ2-2,-,-,TRBV12-3/TRBV12-4,TGTGCCAGCCAGGGCTCCGGGGAGCTGTTTTTT,CASQGSGELFF
TRBJ2-6,few,TRBD1,TRBV24-1,TGTGCCACCAGCGCAACTGACCGCAGGGGGTCCGGGGCCAACGTCCTGACTTTC,CATSATDRRGSGANVLTF
TRBJ1-2,many,-,TRBV20-1,TGCAGTGCTAGGGACACGGCCCCAGCCAGTTATGGCTACACCTTC,CSARDTAPASYGYTF
TRBJ2-2,few,TRBD2,TRBV20-1,TGCAGTGCCGCCCGACCGGGGGGGCGAACCGGGGAGCTGTTTTTT,CSAARPGGRTGELFF
TRBJ2-1,many,-,TRBV6-2/TRBV6-3,TGTGCCAGCAGTTACCGTATGCGGCAGGGCTACTACAATGAGCAGTTCTTC,CASSYRMRQGYYNEQFF